The rows below give T cell receptor beta chains drawn from one sample of a study of T-cell reconstitution after alpha-beta-depleted transplantation in children. TCRdb re-analysed the PCR reads in MiXCR, keeping a single row per CDR3 protein. The table records 600,000 to 800,000 distinct CDR3 sequences, less than 15% of them present only once. The starting material was PBMCs, obtained before TCRalphabeta/CD19-depleted stem cell transplant. These receptors originate from a girl aged 2-9 years with congenital amegakaryocytic thrombocytopenia, due to receive a stem cell transplant. Both conserved end residues are part of each CDR3. Each record gives: V gene, CDR3 length, clone size, D gene, J gene, CDR3 protein, CDR3 DNA. A D gene is named only where the DNA matches it firmly. Some rows mark clone size as missing; the rest say once, few, many or name a class of expanded clone.

TRBV20-1	15	many	TRBD1	TRBJ1-2	CSASTGGGVINGYTF	TGCAGTGCTTCCACAGGGGGTGGTGTAATTAATGGCTACACCTTC
TRBV7-9	13	few	NA	TRBJ1-1	CASSLGQAPGAFF	TGTGCCAGCAGCTTAGGTCAAGCCCCCGGAGCTTTCTTT
TRBV2	12	many	NA	TRBJ1-1	CASSELYRVAFF	TGTGCCAGCAGTGAATTGTATCGGGTGGCTTTCTTT
TRBV29-1	11	many	TRBD1	TRBJ1-1	CSVEGQGGSFF	TGCAGCGTTGAAGGTCAGGGGGGTTCTTTCTTT
TRBV20-1	13	many	NA	TRBJ2-7	CSARRSISYEQYF	TGCAGTGCTAGGCGGAGCATCTCCTACGAGCAGTACTTC
TRBV7-9	16	few	NA	TRBJ2-2	CASSSIPGTLTGELFF	TGTGCCAGCAGCTCCATACCCGGGACGCTCACCGGGGAGCTGTTTTTT
TRBV5-1	19	NA	NA	TRBJ2-5	CASSLMMGGTSTLQETQYF	TGCGCCAGCAGCCTAATGATGGGGGGAACGAGCACGCTCCAAGAGACCCAGTACTTC
TRBV6-4	15	few	NA	TRBJ1-4	CASSASTQGGEKLFF	TGTGCCAGCAGTGCCAGCACGCAAGGTGGAGAAAAACTGTTTTTT
TRBV5-1	17	few	NA	TRBJ2-2	CASTMPVSSTNTGELFF	TGCGCCAGCACCATGCCGGTCAGTTCAACGAACACCGGGGAGCTGTTTTTT
TRBV7-8	16	many	TRBD2	TRBJ2-1	CASRTLRGRAYNEQFF	TGTGCCAGCAGAACACTCCGCGGGAGGGCCTACAATGAGCAGTTCTTC
TRBV12-3/TRBV12-4	13	NA	TRBD2	TRBJ2-7	CASSRSGRAEQYF	TGTGCCAGCAGCCGTAGCGGGAGGGCCGAGCAGTACTTC
TRBV4-1	16	few	TRBD1	TRBJ2-4	CASSDPTGGSKNIQYF	TGCGCCAGCAGCGATCCCACAGGGGGTTCCAAAAACATTCAGTACTTC
TRBV5-1	12	many	TRBD1	TRBJ2-1	CASGDSSNEQFF	TGCGCCAGCGGGGACAGTTCCAATGAGCAGTTCTTC
TRBV5-1	15	NA	TRBD2	TRBJ2-7	CASSLGEGLFYEQYF	TGCGCCAGCAGCTTGGGGGAGGGCCTTTTCTACGAGCAGTACTTC
TRBV7-2	15	few	TRBD1	TRBJ1-5	CASSLDRGLDQPQHF	TGTGCCAGCAGCTTAGATAGGGGGCTGGATCAGCCCCAGCATTTT
TRBV7-9	12	few	NA	TRBJ2-2	CASGLELGELFF	TGTGCCAGCGGACTCGAGCTCGGGGAGCTGTTTTTT
TRBV28	15	NA	NA	TRBJ2-7	CASSSPEGHAYEQYF	TGTGCCAGCAGTTCCCCGGAGGGACATGCCTACGAGCAGTACTTC
TRBV5-1	17	many	TRBD2	TRBJ2-2	CASSLAASGENTGELFF	TGCGCCAGCAGCTTGGCGGCTAGCGGGGAAAACACCGGGGAGCTGTTTTTT
TRBV6-2/TRBV6-3	13	many	NA	TRBJ1-4	CASSFDVNEKLFF	TGTGCCAGCAGTTTCGACGTTAATGAAAAACTGTTTTTT
TRBV7-9	13	many	NA	TRBJ1-1	CASSLEMDTEAFF	TGTGCCAGCAGCTTAGAAATGGACACTGAAGCTTTCTTT
TRBV12-3/TRBV12-4	14	many	TRBD2	TRBJ2-7	CASSLPSGGYEQYF	TGTGCCAGCAGTTTGCCTAGCGGGGGCTACGAGCAGTACTTC
TRBV3-1	15	NA	NA	TRBJ2-1	CATSQATGVYNEQFF	TGTGCCACCTCCCAAGCAACGGGAGTATACAATGAGCAGTTCTTC
TRBV7-8	15	NA	NA	TRBJ2-5	CASSLGLGRAKTQYF	TGTGCCAGCAGCCTCGGTCTCGGCAGGGCCAAGACCCAGTACTTC
TRBV20-1	20	many	NA	TRBJ2-3	CSANLNLPGGVVHSTDTQYF	TGCAGTGCTAACCTAAACCTCCCGGGCGGGGTGGTACATAGCACAGATACGCAGTATTTT
TRBV20-1	14	NA	NA	TRBJ2-7	CSATPTGPNYEQYF	TGCAGTGCTACCCCGACAGGTCCAAACTACGAGCAGTACTTC
TRBV25-1	18	many	TRBD2	TRBJ2-3	CASSEYVDLGLAGDTQYF	TGTGCCAGCAGTGAATACGTTGATCTGGGACTAGCGGGAGATACGCAGTATTTT
TRBV28	13	many	NA	TRBJ2-7	CASSLPEGYEQYF	TGTGCCAGCAGTTTGCCCGAAGGCTACGAGCAGTACTTC
TRBV10-3	13	many	NA	TRBJ2-7	CAISESLSYEQYF	TGTGCCATCAGTGAGTCCCTGAGCTACGAGCAGTACTTC
TRBV10-3	15	many	TRBD2	TRBJ2-3	CAISDTSGSADTQYF	TGTGCCATCAGTGATACTAGCGGGAGCGCAGATACGCAGTATTTT
TRBV6-1	13	few	TRBD1	TRBJ1-2	CASQGGGNYGYTF	TGTGCCAGCCAGGGAGGGGGCAACTATGGCTACACCTTC
TRBV12-3/TRBV12-4	13	many	TRBD1	TRBJ1-2	CASRGTGDYGYTF	TGTGCCAGCAGAGGGACAGGGGACTATGGCTACACCTTC
TRBV11-2	18	many	TRBD2	TRBJ2-1	CASSMILAGVGAYNEQFF	TGTGCCAGCAGCATGATACTAGCGGGAGTTGGGGCCTACAATGAGCAGTTCTTC
TRBV7-2	17	NA	NA	TRBJ2-2	CASSLAPSPANTGELFF	TGTGCCAGCAGCTTAGCGCCGTCCCCAGCGAACACCGGGGAGCTGTTTTTT
TRBV5-5	13	few	NA	TRBJ2-5	CASSRLPQETQYF	TGTGCCAGCAGCCGACTACCACAAGAGACCCAGTACTTC
TRBV5-1	15	many	NA	TRBJ2-5	CASSYGQPTLQTQYF	TGCGCCAGCAGCTATGGACAGCCAACCCTGCAGACCCAGTACTTC
TRBV20-1	16	many	NA	TRBJ2-5	CSAPPERETNLETQYF	TGCAGTGCTCCACCCGAACGGGAGACTAATTTGGAGACCCAGTACTTC
TRBV21-1	15	few	NA	TRBJ2-1	CASITTLSRDNEQFF	TGTGCCAGCATCACAACCTTATCGAGGGATAATGAGCAGTTCTTC
TRBV5-1	14	NA	TRBD2	TRBJ2-1	CASEGLAGRNEQFF	TGCGCCAGCGAAGGACTAGCGGGGAGAAATGAGCAGTTCTTC
TRBV18	16	NA	TRBD1	TRBJ2-1	CASSPRDRGVTHEQFF	TGTGCCAGCTCACCGAGGGACAGGGGAGTCACCCATGAGCAGTTCTTC
TRBV10-3	16	few	TRBD2	TRBJ2-7	CAISETRTSATYEQYF	TGTGCCATCAGCGAAACCCGGACTAGCGCTACCTACGAGCAGTACTTC
TRBV29-1	12	NA	NA	TRBJ2-1	CSVGSGWDEQFF	TGCAGCGTGGGGTCGGGGTGGGATGAGCAGTTCTTC
TRBV20-1	13	few	TRBD2	TRBJ2-7	CSPSGGSSYEQYF	TGCAGCCCCTCGGGCGGGAGTTCGTACGAGCAGTACTTC
TRBV7-9	15	once	NA	TRBJ2-3	CASSLGGAGADTQYF	TGTGCCAGCAGCTTAGGGGGCGCCGGCGCAGATACGCAGTATTTT
TRBV4-1	14	many	NA	TRBJ2-6	CASGIAPGANVLTF	TGCGCCAGCGGGATCGCCCCCGGGGCCAACGTCCTGACTTTC
TRBV5-1	15	few	TRBD2	TRBJ2-1	CASSPGGTFFNEQFF	TGCGCCAGCAGCCCGGGGGGGACGTTTTTCAATGAGCAGTTCTTC
TRBV20-1	13	many	NA	TRBJ2-6	CSAEDSGANVLTF	TGCAGTGCCGAAGATTCTGGGGCCAACGTCCTGACTTTC
TRBV19	13	many	NA	TRBJ1-1	CASSLRKDTEAFF	TGTGCCAGTAGTCTTCGGAAGGACACTGAAGCTTTCTTT
TRBV6-1	15	many	NA	TRBJ2-1	CASSEQAFSYNEQFF	TGTGCCAGCAGTGAACAGGCGTTCTCCTACAATGAGCAGTTCTTC
TRBV28	17	NA	NA	TRBJ2-4	CASSLRGYGAAKNIQYF	TGTGCCAGCAGTTTAAGAGGGTATGGGGCAGCCAAAAACATTCAGTACTTC
TRBV7-8	17	many	TRBD2	TRBJ2-2	CASSFGREATNTGELFF	TGTGCCAGCAGCTTTGGACGGGAGGCGACGAACACCGGGGAGCTGTTTTTT